Each of the 10 T cell receptor beta chains below was sequenced from the same sample in a study of T cell changes during pregnancy in multiple sclerosis. Repertoires were generated with immunoSEQ multiplex PCR, while TCRdb's copy carries only in-frame clones and drops some. Among about 80,000 clones listed, about 92% were seen once. The sequenced sample was peripheral blood, obtained before pregnancy. The receptors originated from a female donor with multiple sclerosis, enrolled in a pregnancy study.

The V call is TRBV28, the J call TRBJ1-4; D gene uncertain. There are 14 residues in the CDR3. The V end was cut by 3 bases, the J end by 7 bases, with 12 bases between. CDR1 is MDHEN, CDR2 SYDVKM, per germline. The DNA for the CDR3 is TGTGCCAGCAGTTTCGAGGGAGTGGGTGAAAAACTGTTTTTT. Its protein product is CASSFEGVGEKLFF.

The chain uses TRBV19 and TRBJ1-5; D is possibly TRBD1 (6 bases). CDR3 length: 16 residues. Per the germline V gene, CDR1 is LNHDA and CDR2 is SQIVND (reference sequence). Trimming stripped 3 bases from V and 4 bases from J, with 16 bases between. The CDR3 here is CASSIFRGAKNQPQHF. CDR3 DNA: TGTGCCAGTAGTATTTTTCGGGGGGCAAAGAATCAGCCCCAGCATTTT. Combining the CDR3 with reference TRBV19 and TRBJ1-5 gives the whole variable domain DGGITQSPKYLFRKEGQNVTLSCEQNLNHDAMYWYRQDPGQGLRLIYYSQIVNDFQKGDIAEGYSVSREKKESFPLTVTSAQKNPTAFYLCASSIFRGAKNQPQHFGDGTRLSIL.

This clone was seen just once. This chain links TRBV6-1 with TRBJ2-7; the D gene is possibly TRBD2 (5 bases). Trimming shortened V by 10 bases and J by 4 bases, and 17 bases separated the two germline ends. CDR3 length equals 13 residues. The germline V gene has CDR1 MNHNS and CDR2 SASEGT. CDR3 DNA sequence: TGTGCCATGACCCCAGGTCGGGGATACGAGCAGTACTTC. Amino acid sequence: CAMTPGRGYEQYF.

The gene calls are TRBV28 and TRBJ1-1, with D unresolved. The length of the CDR3 is 12 residues. Per germline, CDR1 MDHEN and CDR2 SYDVKM. V was shortened by 7 bases and J by 4 bases, with 10 bases between the two germline ends. For the CDR3, the DNA is TGTGCCAGCATCCTGGCTGGCACTGAAGCTTTCTTT. Translated, it gives CASILAGTEAFF.

The chain combines TRBV9 with TRBJ1-2, with 7 bases aligning to TRBD1. CDR3 length: 16 amino acids. The J segment lost 4 bases and the V segment lost 3 bases, leaving 12 bases of the junction unmatched. CDR1 is SGDLS, CDR2 YYNGEE, per germline. This CDR3 reads CASSGGYTGVSYGYTF. DNA for the CDR3: TGTGCCAGCAGCGGGGGATACACAGGGGTCAGCTATGGCTACACCTTC.

The gene calls are TRBV6-4 and TRBJ1-3; D gene uncertain. V lost 0 bases and J lost 7, with 25 bases in between. CDR3 length equals 19 residues. Germline lookup yields CDR1 MRHNA and CDR2 SNTAGT. CDR3 protein: CASSDSGSSPPAVGNTIYF. The CDR3 nucleotides are TGTGCCAGCAGTGACTCGGGGAGCAGCCCTCCGGCCGTAGGGAACACCATATATTTT.

CDR3 DNA sequence: TGTGCCAGCAGTTTTAGGGACAGGGGAACCGGGGAGCTGTTTTTT. It codes for CASSFRDRGTGELFF. This rearrangement joins TRBV27 to TRBJ2-2; TRBD1 matches 10 bases. The CDR3 length is 15 residues. V gave up 3 bases and J gave up 5 bases; unmatched junction bases: 3. Germline V gene lookup returns CDR1 MNHEY and CDR2 SMNVEV (reference sequence).

J is TRBJ2-5 and V is TRBV11-2; the D is unclear. V was cut by 3 bases and J by 5 bases, with 13 bases left in between. Germline CDR1 is SGHAT and CDR2 is FQNNGV. This CDR3 spans 14 amino acids. As DNA, the CDR3 is TGTGCCAGCAGCTTTTGGTCTCCACAGGAGACCCAGTACTTC. Its protein is CASSFWSPQETQYF.

This clone was detected only a few times. The chain combines TRBV16 with TRBJ1-2; D call uncertain. The CDR3 consists of 12 residues. The V and J ends lost 2 bases and 6 bases respectively, with 7 bases between them. Germline lookup yields CDR1 KGHSY and CDR2 FQNENV. The CDR3: CASSQSRNGYTF. The CDR3 DNA follows: TGTGCCAGCAGCCAAAGTAGAAATGGCTACACCTTC.

The rearrangement joins TRBV28 to TRBJ2-7, with 9 bases aligning to TRBD1. J was trimmed by 6 bases and V by 6 bases; bases with no gene match: 12. Germline CDR1 MDHEN, CDR2 SYDVKM. The CDR3 runs 15 residues. CDR3 loop: CASSLTGTGFPEQYF. In DNA form, the CDR3 reads TGTGCCAGCAGCTTGACCGGGACAGGGTTCCCCGAGCAGTACTTC.